One T cell receptor beta chain is described in this entry. The count of this clonotype is one. Its antigen is unknown. Base qualities are not recorded, but no much larger clone differs from it by a single base. One read amounts to weak evidence. The treatment or condition label corresponds to: roughly ten-day PBMC culture with coronavirus spike peptide pools or control peptides (ViraFEST assay). CD4+ T cells from unexposed donors were collected before the COVID-19 pandemic (2011-2018). The study used the ViraFEST assay, which expanded antigen-specific T cells with peptide pools and then identified expanded clonotypes by TCR sequencing. Under 2.5 million PBMCs per well were cultured in IMDM with approximately 5.2% human AB serum and 8.5 to 10 IU/ml IL-2, plus 10 ug/ml peptide pools. On days 3 and 7, half of the culture medium was replaced with fresh IL-2-containing medium. CD4+ T cells were isolated after approximately ten days of culture through negative selection using the EasySep CD4+ T cell isolation kit. Unexposed donor CD4+ T cells were tested for reactivity to SARS-CoV-2 S and N and four common cold coronavirus spike pools, as cell number allowed. Ficoll-Paque Plus gradient centrifugation was used to isolate PBMCs from whole blood, and the isolated PBMCs were then either used fresh or cryopreserved at -140C. Triplicate wells were generally used for each culture condition. The leukapheresis product used for the unexposed donors was purchased from a commercial source.

This entry comes from a study of vaccination and CD4 T cells after COVID-19 (dated by TCRdb to between 2020 and 2023). Some background on the complete study: The convalescent cohort comprised six males and four females, including two Hispanic individuals, seven Caucasians, two Asians and one multiracial person. Post-vaccine blood samples were obtained a median of approximately 74 days after the second vaccine dose, with a range of 14 to 241 days. In over 8 COVID-19 convalescent patients and a handful of infection-naive healthy vaccine recipients, researchers compared the spike-specific CD4+ TCR repertoire from before mRNA vaccination with the repertoire from after. For stimulating the cultures, overlapping spike peptide pools were used, derived from SARS-CoV-2 as well as from the common cold coronaviruses HCoV-NL63, HCoV-OC43 and HCoV-229E. Post-COVID blood samples were collected from convalescent patients a median of about 92 days after diagnosis, with a range of roughly 30 to 161 days. Participants got two doses of the Pfizer-BioNTech BNT162b2 vaccine (n=8) or two doses of the Moderna mRNA-1273 vaccine (n=2). In control cultures, a CEFX viral epitope pool was used as positive control, an HIV-1 Nef peptide pool was used as negative control, or no peptide was added. In an earlier paper using these donors, memory CD4+ T cell crossreactivity between SARS-CoV-2 and common cold coronavirus spike proteins was assessed at the TCR clonotype level. Paper-wide results and their limitations: Although the median number of SARS-CoV-2-reactive clonotypes went up from approximately 20 after infection to 35 to 40 after vaccination, the increase was not significant. Among the post-vaccine SARS-CoV-2-reactive clones in convalescent patients, a median approximately 90% showed up only after vaccination, which suggests vaccine-specific priming. Only a relatively small number of convalescent patients were included in the study, and early timepoints following natural infection were not analyzed. Nearly all vaccine-specific clones in convalescent patients (304 of 307) were mono-reactive for SARS-CoV-2 spike rather than cross-reactive with common cold coronaviruses.

CDR1 SQVTM and CDR2 ANQGSEA are derived from the germline V gene. Including the terminal cysteine and phenylalanine, the CDR3 comprises 12 residues. This entry keeps only the CDR3 DNA: 36 bases, framed from base 1. V and J lose 4 bases and 2 bases, and a span of 6 bases separates them. Receptors were amplified or captured by PCR. At the Johns Hopkins FTIC core, DNA from the cultured CD4+ T cells underwent TCR sequencing with the Oncomine TCR Beta short-read assay. Genomic DNA was extracted from the cultured CD4+ T cells with the QIAamp micro DNA kit. Oncomine TCR Beta libraries from cultured CD4+ T cells were pooled using unique dual indexes and sequenced on an Illumina iSeq 100. The authors processed their data as follows. Non-productive sequences were removed, and CDR3s not starting with C, not ending with F or W, or shorter than 7 amino acids were discarded. Antigen-specific clonotypes were identified using the MANAFEST web application through comparison of peptide-stimulated wells with reference and other culture wells. For a clone to be called positive, the clone needed an FDR below 0.05, an odds ratio above 5, and a productive frequency above 0.1% in at least two of three replicate wells. A clonotype counted as cross-reactive if it showed significant expansion both in the SARS-CoV-2 spike wells and in at least one common cold coronavirus spike condition. CDR3 homology was assessed with Levenshtein distances (stringdist) and unrooted phylogenetic trees (ape) in R version 3.6.1. The public reads were reprocessed in TCRdb via fastp at Q25 and MiXCR, keeping in-frame beta chains. One record per CDR3 amino acid sequence lists the most common genes and DNA. None of the V and J calls come from the authors' own analysis; TCRdb made them. In all, the sample holds 6,200 or so distinct CDR3 sequences, and 33% of those were seen once. The ten largest clones capture 38% of the sample.

The sequence is built from TRBV29-1 and TRBJ1-3, with no confidently assigned D gene. Specimen: CD4+ T cells from blood, cultured in vitro. The clonotype comes from a human donor in good health. The DNA sequence is given as TGCAGCGTTGCCGAGACTGGAAACACCATATATTTT. Its product reads: CSVAETGNTIYF.